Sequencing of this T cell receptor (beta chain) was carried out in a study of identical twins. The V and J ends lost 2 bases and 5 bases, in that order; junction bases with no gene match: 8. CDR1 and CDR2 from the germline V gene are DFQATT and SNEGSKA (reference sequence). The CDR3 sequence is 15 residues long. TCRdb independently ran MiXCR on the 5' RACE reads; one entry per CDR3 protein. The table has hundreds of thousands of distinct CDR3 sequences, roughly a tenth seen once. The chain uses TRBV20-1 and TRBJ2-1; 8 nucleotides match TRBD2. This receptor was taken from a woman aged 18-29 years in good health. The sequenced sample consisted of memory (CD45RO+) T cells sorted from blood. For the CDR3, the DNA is TGCAGTGCTAGAACGGGACTAGTTTCGAACAATGAGCAGTTCTTC. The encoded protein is CSARTGLVSNNEQFF.